This T cell receptor (beta chain) emerged from a study of Graves' ophthalmopathy and Graves' hyperthyroidism listed by TCRdb under 2018. About the investigation overall: Peripheral blood was collected at initial diagnosis, before any treatment. A discovery set of about a hundred patients (43 ophthalmopathy, fewer than 60 stable hyperthyroidism) was enrolled to explore V-J signatures distinguishing ophthalmopathy from hyperthyroidism. For independent validation, a separate cohort was made up of 18 to 20 hyperthyroidism patients plus 17 patients who later progressed from hyperthyroidism to ophthalmopathy. Following sampling, methimazole starting at 30 mg daily was administered to hyperthyroidism patients, and high-dose intravenous methylprednisolone was administered to ophthalmopathy patients. To tell Graves' ophthalmopathy apart from Graves' hyperthyroidism, and to predict which patients would progress to ophthalmopathy, the study relied on TCR beta repertoire signatures. For training and testing, the 100 or so patients in the discovery cohort were randomly divided in a 7:3 ratio. In total, 135 blood samples were TCR-sequenced: 43 ophthalmopathy, over 70 hyperthyroidism and roughly 17 hyperthyroidism-to-ophthalmopathy patients. In about six hyperthyroidism patients, the T-cell repertoires found in thyroid tissue were compared with those found in blood. Beyond this particular receptor, the publication reports: Ophthalmopathy was separated from stable hyperthyroidism by the 13-signature model with just under 90% sensitivity and about 81% specificity in cross-validation and with 80%/75% in the test set. Sample size was not statistically predetermined, and group allocation was not concealed from the investigators. In validation, the model predicted ophthalmopathy progression with 55% to 71% sensitivity and about 73% specificity; roughly 12 predicted patients were CT-confirmed with GO in a median of approximately six months. Most of the expanded thyroid clonotypes with a frequency above 0.001 were also detected in blood, and it was suggested that the thyroid immune response may be reflected by blood repertoires.

TCR beta CDR3 regions were amplified from RNA transcripts for repertoire sequencing. HTBI primers and the Qiagen OneStep RT-PCR kit were used in a first-round RT-PCR, which was followed by a second-round multiplex PCR, size selection and purification. Libraries were sequenced on an Illumina HiSeq2000 using paired-end 100 bp reads. Concerning the study's data processing: SOAPnuke was used for read processing, and reads with adapters, uncalled bases, a mean Phred below 15, or no exact constant-primer or identifier match were discarded. High-quality paired reads were merged with COPE v1.2.5. Each unique nucleotide sequence was defined as a clonotype, and clonotypes were aligned to IMGT TRB V, D and J references with MiTCR v1.1. The analysis was limited to V-J combinations with a frequency above 0.0001, which together covered roughly 99% of repertoires. For each V-J combination, a TCR clonal expansion and chaos score was defined as F50 clonal expansion divided by the chaos observed in the TCRdist matrix. Welch's t-statistics and random forest were used to narrow the features down to roughly twelve V-J combinations, which were then fed into a naive Bayes classifier. The similarity between thyroid and blood repertoires was quantified using the Morisita-Horn index. The public reads were run again by TCRdb, first through fastp at Q25 and then through MiXCR, and only productive beta chains were kept. For every CDR3 protein sequence, its rows merge into one entry that carries the most common genes and DNA. V and J calls and clone size were set by TCRdb, not the authors. The sample table records about 400,000 distinct CDR3 sequences; roughly 18% of these occur just once. The ten largest account for 1.6% of the sample.

This clonotype came up many times. It has no known antigen specificity. Nothing much larger sits one base from this clone, and base qualities are not available. V loses 6 bases at its end and J loses 1 base; junction bases beyond the gene matches: 7. Taken from cysteine to phenylalanine, the CDR3 has 15 residues. Only the CDR3 DNA stays, 45 bases, in frame from base 1. As encoded in the germline V gene, CDR1 is SGHAT while CDR2 is FQNNGV. Patients with ophthalmopathy had moderately to severely active disease, with a Clinical Activity Score of 3 or more, a NOSPECS grade of 4 or more, and a disease duration of less than 3 months. Anyone with other autoimmune diseases, uncontrolled infections, pregnancy or lactation was excluded from the study. Diagnosis relied on clinical symptoms, serum thyroxine, TRAb, thyroid ultrasound and orbital computed tomography. PBMCs were isolated from more than 9 ml of fresh peripheral blood by Ficoll-Paque density gradient centrifugation. Total RNA was extracted with Trizol reagent and quality-checked on an Agilent 2100 Bioanalyzer.

The sequence joins TRBV11-2 to TRBJ2-5; TRBD2 agrees with 8 junctional bases. The specimen sequenced was peripheral blood. This clonotype was obtained from a woman aged 18-29 years with Graves' ophthalmopathy. Donor details come from another sample of the same person, matched by shared clones. The CDR3 region reads CASRAIAGRQETQYF. The DNA is as follows: TGTGCCAGCAGGGCCATAGCGGGACGCCAAGAGACCCAGTACTTC.